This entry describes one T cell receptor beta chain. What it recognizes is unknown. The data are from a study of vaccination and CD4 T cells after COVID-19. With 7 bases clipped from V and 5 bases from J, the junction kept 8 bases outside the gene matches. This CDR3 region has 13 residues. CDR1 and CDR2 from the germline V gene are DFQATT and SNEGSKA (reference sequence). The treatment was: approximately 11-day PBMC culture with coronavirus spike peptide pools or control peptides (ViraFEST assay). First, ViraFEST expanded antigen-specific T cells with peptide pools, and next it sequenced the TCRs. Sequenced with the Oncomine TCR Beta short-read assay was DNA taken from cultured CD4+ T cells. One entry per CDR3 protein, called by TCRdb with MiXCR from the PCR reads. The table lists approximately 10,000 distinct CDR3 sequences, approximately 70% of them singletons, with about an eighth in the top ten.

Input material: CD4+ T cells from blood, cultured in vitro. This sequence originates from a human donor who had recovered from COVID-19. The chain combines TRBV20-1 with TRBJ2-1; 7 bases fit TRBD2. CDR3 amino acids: CSEATLADNEQFF. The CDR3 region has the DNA TGCAGTGAAGCTACGCTAGCGGACAATGAGCAGTTCTTC.